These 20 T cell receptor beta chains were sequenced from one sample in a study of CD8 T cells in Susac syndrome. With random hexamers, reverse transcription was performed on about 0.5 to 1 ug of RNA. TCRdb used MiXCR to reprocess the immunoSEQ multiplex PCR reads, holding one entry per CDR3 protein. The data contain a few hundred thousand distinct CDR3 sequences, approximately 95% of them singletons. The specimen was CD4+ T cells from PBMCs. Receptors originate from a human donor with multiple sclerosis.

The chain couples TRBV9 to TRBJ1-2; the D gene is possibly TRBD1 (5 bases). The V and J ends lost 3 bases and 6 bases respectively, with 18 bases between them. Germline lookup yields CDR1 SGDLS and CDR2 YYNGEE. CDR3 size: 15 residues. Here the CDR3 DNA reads TGTGCCAGCAGCGCCAGAGTGGGGGAGGTGGATGGCTACACCTTC. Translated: CASSARVGEVDGYTF. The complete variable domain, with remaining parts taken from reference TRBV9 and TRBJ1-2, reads DSGVTQTPKHLITATGQRVTLRCSPRSGDLSVYWYQQSLDQGLQFLIQYYNGEERAKGNILERFSAQQFPDLHSELNLSSLELGDSALYFCASSARVGEVDGYTFGSGTRLTVV.

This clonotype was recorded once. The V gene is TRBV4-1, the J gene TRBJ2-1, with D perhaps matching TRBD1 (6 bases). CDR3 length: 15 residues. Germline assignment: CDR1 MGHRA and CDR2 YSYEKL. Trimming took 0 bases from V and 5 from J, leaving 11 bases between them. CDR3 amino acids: CASSQDWGRHNEQFF. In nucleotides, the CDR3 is TGCGCCAGCAGCCAAGATTGGGGGCGCCACAATGAGCAGTTCTTC.

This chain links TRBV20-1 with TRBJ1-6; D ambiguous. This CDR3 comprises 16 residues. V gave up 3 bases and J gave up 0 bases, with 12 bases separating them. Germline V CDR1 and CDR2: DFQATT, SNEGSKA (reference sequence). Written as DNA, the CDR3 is TGCAGTGCTAGGAACAGCCTGAGCTCCTATAATTCACCCCTCCACTTT. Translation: CSARNSLSSYNSPLHF.

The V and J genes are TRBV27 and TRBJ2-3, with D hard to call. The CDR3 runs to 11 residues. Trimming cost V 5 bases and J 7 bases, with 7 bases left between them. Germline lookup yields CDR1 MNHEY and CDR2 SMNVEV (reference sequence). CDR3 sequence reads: CASSKAYTQYF. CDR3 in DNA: TGTGCCAGCAGTAAAGCGTATACGCAGTATTTT.

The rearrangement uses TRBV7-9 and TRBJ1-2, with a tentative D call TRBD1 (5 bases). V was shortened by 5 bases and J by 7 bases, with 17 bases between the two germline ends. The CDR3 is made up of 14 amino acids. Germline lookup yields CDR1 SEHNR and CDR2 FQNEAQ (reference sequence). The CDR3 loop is CASSPLLTASGYTF. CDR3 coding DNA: TGTGCCAGCAGCCCCCTGCTGACAGCGAGTGGCTACACCTTC.

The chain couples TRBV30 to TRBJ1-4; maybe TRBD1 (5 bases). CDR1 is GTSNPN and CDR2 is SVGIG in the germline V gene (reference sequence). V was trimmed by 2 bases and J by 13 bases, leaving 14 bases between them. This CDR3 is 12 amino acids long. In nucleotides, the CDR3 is TGTGCCTGGAGTACTGGGACTGACTTACTGTTTTTT. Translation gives CAWSTGTDLLFF. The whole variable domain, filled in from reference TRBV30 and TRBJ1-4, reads SQTIHQWPATLVQPVGSPLSLECTVEGTSNPNLYWYRQAAGRGLQLLFYSVGIGQISSEVPQNLSASRPQDRQFILSSKKLLLSDSGFYLCAWSTGTDLLFFGSGTQLSVL.

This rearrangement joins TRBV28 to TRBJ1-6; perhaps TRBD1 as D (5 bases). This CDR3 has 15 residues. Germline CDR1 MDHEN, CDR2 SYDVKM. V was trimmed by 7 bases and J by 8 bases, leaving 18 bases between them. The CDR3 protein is CASKFAGIWDSPLHF. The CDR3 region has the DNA TGTGCCAGCAAATTTGCAGGGATATGGGATTCACCCCTCCACTTT.

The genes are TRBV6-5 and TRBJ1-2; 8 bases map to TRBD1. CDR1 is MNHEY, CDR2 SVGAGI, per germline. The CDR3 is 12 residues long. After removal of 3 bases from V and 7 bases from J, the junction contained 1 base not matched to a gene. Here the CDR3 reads CASSYQGAGYTF. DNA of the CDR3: TGTGCCAGCAGTTATCAGGGGGCTGGCTACACCTTC.

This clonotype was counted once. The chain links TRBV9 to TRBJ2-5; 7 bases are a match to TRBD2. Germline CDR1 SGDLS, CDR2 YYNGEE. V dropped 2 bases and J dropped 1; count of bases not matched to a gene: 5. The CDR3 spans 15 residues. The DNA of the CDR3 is TGTGCCAGCAGCGTGGCGGGGGATACCCAAGAGACCCAGTACTTC. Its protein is CASSVAGDTQETQYF. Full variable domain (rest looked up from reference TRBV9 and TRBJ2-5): DSGVTQTPKHLITATGQRVTLRCSPRSGDLSVYWYQQSLDQGLQFLIQYYNGEERAKGNILERFSAQQFPDLHSELNLSSLELGDSALYFCASSVAGDTQETQYFGPGTRLLVL.

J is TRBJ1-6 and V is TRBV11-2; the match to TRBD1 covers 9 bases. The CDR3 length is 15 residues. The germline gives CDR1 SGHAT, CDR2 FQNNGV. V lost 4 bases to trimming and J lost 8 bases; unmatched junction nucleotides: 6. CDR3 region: CASSSGQGWDSPLHF. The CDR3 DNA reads TGTGCCAGCAGCTCGGGACAGGGATGGGATTCACCCCTCCACTTT.

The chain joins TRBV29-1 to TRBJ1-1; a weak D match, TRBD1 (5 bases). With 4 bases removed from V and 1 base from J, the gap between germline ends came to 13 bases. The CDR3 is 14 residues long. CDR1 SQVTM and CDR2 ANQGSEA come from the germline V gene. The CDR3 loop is CSVVAGSGNTEAFF. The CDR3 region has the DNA TGCAGCGTTGTGGCAGGGTCAGGGAACACTGAAGCTTTCTTT.

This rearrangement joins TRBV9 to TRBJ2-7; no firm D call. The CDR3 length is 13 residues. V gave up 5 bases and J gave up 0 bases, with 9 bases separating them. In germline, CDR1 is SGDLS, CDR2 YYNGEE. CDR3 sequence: CASSRYSSYEQYF. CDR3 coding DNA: TGTGCCAGCAGTAGGTACAGCTCCTACGAGCAGTACTTC.

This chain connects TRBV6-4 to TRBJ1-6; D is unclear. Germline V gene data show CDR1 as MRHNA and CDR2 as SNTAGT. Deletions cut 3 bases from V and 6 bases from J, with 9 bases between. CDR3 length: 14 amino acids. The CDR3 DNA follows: TGTGCCAGCAGTGATCAACAAGCTAATTCACCCCTCCACTTT. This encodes CASSDQQANSPLHF.

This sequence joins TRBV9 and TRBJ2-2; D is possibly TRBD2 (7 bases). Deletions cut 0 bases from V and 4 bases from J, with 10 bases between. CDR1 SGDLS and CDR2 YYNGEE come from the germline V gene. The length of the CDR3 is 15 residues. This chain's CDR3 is CASSVAGGRTGELFF. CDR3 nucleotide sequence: TGTGCCAGCAGCGTAGCGGGGGGCCGCACCGGGGAGCTGTTTTTT.

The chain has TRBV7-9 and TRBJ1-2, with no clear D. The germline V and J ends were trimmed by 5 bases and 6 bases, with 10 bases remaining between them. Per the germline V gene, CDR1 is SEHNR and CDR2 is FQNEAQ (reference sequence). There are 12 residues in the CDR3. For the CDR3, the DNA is TGTGCCAGCAGCGCGGAGTATGATGGCTACACCTTC. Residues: CASSAEYDGYTF.

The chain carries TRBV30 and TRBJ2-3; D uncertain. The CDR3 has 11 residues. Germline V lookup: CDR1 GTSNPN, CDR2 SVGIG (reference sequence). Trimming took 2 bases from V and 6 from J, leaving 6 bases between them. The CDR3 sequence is CAWSNSDTQYF. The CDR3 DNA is TGTGCCTGGAGTAACTCCGATACGCAGTATTTT.

This CDR3 reads CASSPRTMSAEAFF. The CDR3 nucleotides are TGTGCCAGCAGTCCTCGGACAATGAGCGCTGAAGCTTTCTTT. This sequence joins TRBV27 and TRBJ1-1; D may be TRBD1 (5 bases). Germline V gives CDR1 MNHEY, CDR2 SMNVEV (reference sequence). Trimming took off 5 bases at V and 6 bases at J, with 16 bases between the two ends. The CDR3 extends over 14 amino acids.

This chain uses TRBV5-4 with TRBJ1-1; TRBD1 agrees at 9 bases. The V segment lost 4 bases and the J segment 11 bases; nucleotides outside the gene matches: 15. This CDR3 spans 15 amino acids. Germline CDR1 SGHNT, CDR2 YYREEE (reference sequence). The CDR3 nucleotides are TGTGCCAGCAGCCCGAGGACAGGGGATGGCGAGGGGGCTTTCTTT. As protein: CASSPRTGDGEGAFF. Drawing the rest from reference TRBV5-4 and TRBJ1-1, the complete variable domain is ETGVTQSPTHLIKTRGQQVTLRCSSQSGHNTVSWYQQALGQGPQFIFQYYREEENGRGNFPPRFSGLQFPNYSSELNVNALELDDSALYLCASSPRTGDGEGAFFGQGTRLTVV.

In DNA, the CDR3 is TGTGCCAGCCACCCCGCGAGGTACACTGAAGCTTTCTTT. The encoded protein is CASHPARYTEAFF. The rearrangement uses TRBV6-1 and TRBJ1-1, with no clear D. Trimming took 8 bases from V and 3 from J, leaving 13 bases between them. The CDR3 is made up of 13 amino acids. Germline V gene sequence: CDR1 MNHNS, CDR2 SASEGT.

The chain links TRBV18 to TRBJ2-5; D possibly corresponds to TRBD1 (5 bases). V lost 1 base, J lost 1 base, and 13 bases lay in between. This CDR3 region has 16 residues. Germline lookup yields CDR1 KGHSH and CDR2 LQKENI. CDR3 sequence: CASSPRQSNSQETQYF. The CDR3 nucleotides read TGTGCCAGCTCACCACGACAGAGCAACTCCCAAGAGACCCAGTACTTC.